Listed below are T cell receptor beta chains from one sample, sequenced in a study of cytomegalovirus exposure and HLA in healthy donors. Profiled with immunoSEQ multiplex PCR; TCRdb holds only in-frame clones, not every one. The table records more than 100,000 clones, 55% to 75% of them present only once. The sequenced sample was PBMCs. Source of these receptors: a man aged 50 to 59 in good health and CMV-seropositive. CDR3s include the opening cysteine and the closing phenylalanine or tryptophan. The D gene is left open where the match is weak. A row's size may be missing; if present it is once, few, many or a size class.

J gene,V gene,clone size,D gene,CDR3 protein,CDR3 DNA
TRBJ2-7,TRBV4-3,.,.,CASSQESIPPKQYF,TGCGCCAGCAGCCAAGAGTCTATCCCCCCCAAGCAGTACTTC
TRBJ2-1,TRBV7-3,.,.,CASSFSGTESYNEQFF,TGTGCCAGCAGCTTTTCCGGGACTGAGTCCTACAATGAGCAGTTCTTC
TRBJ1-1,TRBV7-9,.,.,CASSLGRLNTEAFF,TGTGCCAGCAGCTTAGGCAGGTTGAACACTGAAGCTTTCTTT
TRBJ2-7,TRBV5-5,.,.,CASSLFYEQYF,TGTGCCAGCAGTCTTTTTTACGAGCAGTACTTC
TRBJ1-2,TRBV18,.,.,CASSPPRAANYGYTF,TGTGCCAGCTCACCACCCAGGGCAGCTAACTATGGCTACACCTTC
TRBJ2-3,TRBV4-1,.,TRBD2,CASSLFPPSGRADTQYF,TGCGCCAGCAGCCTCTTCCCCCCTAGCGGGAGAGCAGATACGCAGTATTTT
TRBJ2-1,TRBV19,.,.,CGGPGSNEQFF,TGTGGCGGTCCCGGGAGCAATGAGCAGTTCTTC
TRBJ2-2,TRBV7-6,.,.,CASSLASGLNTGELFF,TGTGCCAGCAGCTTAGCCTCAGGGCTGAACACCGGGGAGCTGTTTTTT
TRBJ2-5,TRBV6-6,.,TRBD2,CASSYGGGNQETQYF,TGTGCCAGCAGTTATGGGGGAGGGAACCAAGAGACCCAGTACTTC
TRBJ2-7,TRBV5-1,.,TRBD1,CASSLGQGFSNEQYF,TGCGCCAGCAGCTTGGGACAGGGATTTTCGAACGAGCAGTACTTC
TRBJ2-7,TRBV9,.,.,CASSVGYAGPFYEQYF,TGTGCCAGCAGCGTAGGTTATGCGGGGCCCTTCTACGAGCAGTACTTC
TRBJ1-5,TRBV5-1,.,TRBD1,CASSPTPGQNQPQHF,TGCGCCAGCAGCCCCACTCCGGGACAGAATCAGCCCCAGCATTTT
TRBJ2-2,TRBV18,.,TRBD1,CASSPLRQGKSGELFF,TGTGCCAGCTCACCTCTGCGACAGGGGAAGTCCGGGGAGCTGTTTTTT
TRBJ1-2,TRBV4-2,.,.,CASSQDRTAYGYTF,TGTGCCAGCAGCCAAGATAGAACAGCCTATGGCTACACCTTC
TRBJ1-5,TRBV18,.,.,CASSPDSNNQPQHF,TGTGCCAGCTCCCCGGACAGTAACAATCAGCCCCAGCATTTT
TRBJ1-2,TRBV5-1,.,.,CASSLHTGNGDGYTF,TGCGCCAGCAGCTTGCATACAGGGAATGGGGATGGCTACACCTTC
TRBJ1-1,TRBV7-9,once,.,CSSTREVSNTEAFF,TGTTCCAGCACTAGGGAGGTCTCCAACACTGAAGCTTTCTTT
TRBJ1-2,TRBV5-6,few,.,CASSYPGSDGYTF,TGTGCCAGCAGCTATCCAGGGTCCGACGGCTACACCTTC
TRBJ1-1,TRBV7-9,.,.,CASSPSREVNTEAFF,TGTGCCAGCAGCCCCAGCAGGGAGGTGAACACTGAAGCTTTCTTT
TRBJ2-7,TRBV28,.,.,CASSLNIRGRIYEQYF,TGTGCCAGCAGTTTAAATATCCGGGGGAGGATCTACGAGCAGTACTTC
TRBJ2-3,TRBV2,.,TRBD2,CACRTREGDTQYF,TGTGCCTGCAGAACGCGGGAGGGGGATACGCAGTATTTT
TRBJ1-5,TRBV28,.,TRBD1,CASSPPTGQNQPQHF,TGTGCCAGCAGTCCCCCGACAGGGCAGAATCAGCCCCAGCATTTT
TRBJ2-1,TRBV9,.,TRBD1,CASSVVGGQGYNEQFF,TGTGCCAGCAGCGTAGTAGGGGGACAGGGCTACAATGAGCAGTTCTTC
TRBJ2-5,TRBV5-1,.,TRBD2,CASSWTSGLETQYF,TGCGCCAGCAGCTGGACTAGCGGGTTGGAGACCCAGTACTTC
TRBJ2-7,TRBV7-9,.,.,CAYNLGQGGEQYF,TGTGCCTACAACCTGGGGCAGGGCGGCGAGCAGTACTTC
TRBJ1-1,TRBV18,.,.,CASSPAGGPTEAFF,TGTGCCAGCTCACCAGCTGGGGGCCCCACTGAAGCTTTCTTT
TRBJ2-5,TRBV28,.,TRBD1,CASSSPGQGVETQYF,TGTGCCAGCAGTTCCCCAGGACAGGGGGTGGAGACCCAGTACTTC
TRBJ1-2,TRBV18,.,.,CASSPSPQAGYTF,TGTGCCAGCTCACCATCTCCTCAGGCTGGCTACACCTTC
TRBJ2-3,TRBV6-5,.,TRBD2,CASSLRRGDTDTQYF,TGTGCCAGCAGTTTGCGGCGGGGGGACACAGATACGCAGTATTTT
TRBJ2-5,TRBV5-1,.,.,CASSLATGVGETQYF,TGCGCCAGCAGCTTGGCCACGGGGGTGGGAGAGACCCAGTACTTC
TRBJ2-2,TRBV6-5,.,TRBD1,CASSWDRGSTGELFF,TGTGCCAGCAGCTGGGACAGGGGGAGCACCGGGGAGCTGTTTTTT
TRBJ2-7,TRBV4-3,.,.,CASSQDGGFNEQYF,TGCGCCAGCAGCCAAGATGGAGGGTTTAACGAGCAGTACTTC
TRBJ2-1,TRBV6-5,.,TRBD2,CASSYAGGNNYNEQFF,TGTGCCAGCAGTTACGCGGGAGGAAACAACTACAATGAGCAGTTCTTC
TRBJ2-7,TRBV29-1,.,TRBD1,CSVPRPGTDGEQYF,TGCAGCGTTCCCCGGCCAGGGACAGACGGCGAGCAGTACTTC
TRBJ2-1,TRBV4-1,.,.,CASSGDSSYNEQFF,TGCGCCAGCTCGGGGGATAGCTCCTACAATGAGCAGTTCTTC
TRBJ1-3,TRBV6-1,.,.,CASTPYSSSGNTIYF,TGTGCCAGCACACCGTACTCAAGCTCTGGAAACACCATATATTTT
TRBJ2-4,TRBV5-1,once,TRBD1,CASSLTTGGNIQYF,TGCGCCAGCAGCTTGACTACAGGGGGCAACATTCAGTACTTC
TRBJ2-3,TRBV11-2,.,.,CASSLGVISRRADTQYF,TGTGCCAGCAGCTTAGGAGTGATTTCTAGGCGGGCAGATACGCAGTATTTT
TRBJ2-1,TRBV11-3,.,TRBD2,CASSLANSLAGVDNEQFF,TGTGCCAGCAGCTTAGCCAATTCACTAGCGGGAGTAGACAATGAGCAGTTCTTC
TRBJ1-6,TRBV2,few,TRBD1,CASRKTGGDSSPLHF,TGTGCCAGCAGGAAGACAGGGGGCGATTCTTCACCCCTCCACTTT
TRBJ1-2,TRBV11-2,.,.,CASSLRGAGYTF,TGTGCCAGCAGCTTACGGGGGGCTGGCTACACCTTC
TRBJ1-2,TRBV19,.,.,CASRLSGGPDGYTF,TGTGCCAGTAGGCTCTCGGGGGGTCCCGACGGCTACACCTTC
TRBJ1-5,TRBV4-1,.,TRBD1,CASSQVHGTGYYSNQPQHF,TGCGCCAGCAGCCAAGTCCACGGGACAGGGTATTATAGCAATCAGCCCCAGCATTTT
TRBJ2-2,TRBV10-3,.,.,CAGGAEVTGELFF,TGTGCCGGGGGGGCAGAAGTGACCGGGGAGCTGTTTTTT
TRBJ1-1,TRBV2,few,.,CASRWAINTEAFF,TGTGCCAGCAGGTGGGCGATTAACACTGAAGCTTTCTTT
TRBJ2-5,TRBV4-1,.,.,CASSPGNRQQETQYF,TGCGCCAGCAGCCCGGGGAATAGACAACAAGAGACCCAGTACTTC
TRBJ1-2,TRBV6-5,.,.,CASSEALNYGYTF,TGTGCCAGCAGTGAAGCCCTTAACTATGGCTACACCTTC